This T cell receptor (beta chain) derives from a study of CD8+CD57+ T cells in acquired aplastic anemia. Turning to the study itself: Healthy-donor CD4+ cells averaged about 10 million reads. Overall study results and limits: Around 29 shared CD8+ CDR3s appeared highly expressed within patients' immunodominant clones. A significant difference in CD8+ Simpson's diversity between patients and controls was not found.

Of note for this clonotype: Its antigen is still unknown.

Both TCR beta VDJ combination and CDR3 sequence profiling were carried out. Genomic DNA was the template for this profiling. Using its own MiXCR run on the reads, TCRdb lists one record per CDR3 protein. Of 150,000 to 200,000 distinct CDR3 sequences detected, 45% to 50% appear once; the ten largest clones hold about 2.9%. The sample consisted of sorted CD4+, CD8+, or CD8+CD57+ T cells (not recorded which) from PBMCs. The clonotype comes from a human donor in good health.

CDR3 region: CSAPRQGMDYEQYF. The DNA for the CDR3 is TGCAGTGCTCCCCGACAGGGAATGGACTACGAGCAGTACTTC. The V gene is TRBV20-1, the J gene TRBJ2-7, with 7 bases that match TRBD1. Trimming cost V 5 bases and J 3 bases; bases outside gene matches: 10. The V gene's germline CDR1 is DFQATT and CDR2 SNEGSKA (reference sequence). CDR3 size: 14 residues.